These T cell receptor beta chains were read from a single sample in a study. TCRdb analysed the RT-PCR reads with MiXCR anew, one entry per CDR3 protein. The sample lists 650,000 to 800,000 distinct CDR3 sequences, about 14% seen once, with roughly 3.9% in the top ten. Sample: memory CD4+ T cells from blood. These receptors originate from a female donor in good health, serving as a healthy control. CDR3s include the opening cysteine and the closing phenylalanine or tryptophan. Each record gives: J gene, clone size, D gene, V gene, CDR3 protein, CDR3 DNA. The D gene is left open where the match is weak. Clone size is given for some rows only: seen once, a few or many times, or a class if the clone is expanded.

TRBJ2-3 | many | TRBD2 | TRBV6-6 | CASSPRGGRGTDTQYF | TGTGCCAGCAGTCCCCGAGGAGGGAGGGGCACAGATACGCAGTATTTT
TRBJ1-6 | few | NA | TRBV20-1 | CSTGRQSGIYNSPLHF | TGCAGCACGGGCAGACAGTCTGGAATCTATAATTCACCCCTCCACTTT
TRBJ1-1 | NA | NA | TRBV5-1 | CASSPRGRENTEAFF | TGCGCCAGCAGCCCACGAGGAAGGGAGAACACTGAAGCTTTCTTT
TRBJ2-7 | few | TRBD2 | TRBV6-6 | CASSSSASGYYEQYF | TGTGCCAGCAGTTCGTCGGCTAGCGGATACTACGAGCAGTACTTC
TRBJ1-4 | many | TRBD1 | TRBV12-3/TRBV12-4 | CASSPTGLNEKLFF | TGTGCCAGCAGTCCGACAGGGCTTAATGAAAAACTGTTTTTT
TRBJ2-7 | NA | NA | TRBV20-1 | CSATRGGGVSYEQYF | TGCAGTGCTACCCGGGGAGGGGGCGTTTCCTACGAGCAGTACTTC
TRBJ2-5 | NA | NA | TRBV24-1 | CATSDYRSETQYF | TGTGCCACCAGTGATTACCGCTCAGAGACCCAGTACTTC
TRBJ2-4 | NA | NA | TRBV28 | CASSSTQGANIQYF | TGTGCCAGCAGTTCGACTCAGGGAGCAAACATTCAGTACTTC
TRBJ1-4 | NA | NA | TRBV4-2 | CASSQGGPRNEKLFF | TGTGCCAGCAGCCAAGGGGGACCTCGTAATGAAAAACTGTTTTTT
TRBJ1-5 | many | NA | TRBV2 | CASSEGQVGQPQHF | TGTGCCAGCAGTGAGGGGCAGGTTGGTCAGCCCCAGCATTTT
TRBJ1-5 | NA | TRBD1 | TRBV7-2 | CASSSGTAHSNQPQHF | TGTGCCAGCAGCTCCGGGACAGCTCATAGCAATCAGCCCCAGCATTTT
TRBJ2-5 | many | NA | TRBV12-3/TRBV12-4 | CASSQGGGGGETQYF | TGTGCCAGCAGTCAGGGCGGAGGGGGAGGAGAGACCCAGTACTTC
TRBJ1-1 | NA | NA | TRBV2 | CASIQYTGATEAFF | TGTGCCAGCATACAATATACGGGGGCCACTGAAGCTTTCTTT
TRBJ1-1 | NA | TRBD1 | TRBV27 | CASTGTGWRTEAFF | TGTGCCTCAACTGGGACAGGGTGGAGGACTGAAGCTTTCTTT
TRBJ2-1 | NA | NA | TRBV7-2 | CASSQSWASNEQFF | TGTGCCAGCAGCCAAAGCTGGGCGAGCAATGAGCAGTTCTTC
TRBJ1-2 | few | TRBD1 | TRBV7-2 | CASSLGTRQGNYGYTF | TGTGCCAGCAGCTTAGGTACCCGACAGGGGAACTATGGCTACACCTTC
TRBJ2-2 | few | TRBD2 | TRBV6-5 | CASSYSWAGTSGTGELFF | TGTGCCAGCAGTTACTCCTGGGCCGGGACTAGCGGCACCGGGGAGCTGTTTTTT
TRBJ1-2 | many | NA | TRBV12-3/TRBV12-4 | CASSLTDYGYTF | TGTGCCAGCAGCCTGACGGACTATGGCTACACCTTC
TRBJ2-1 | many | TRBD1 | TRBV6-5 | CASSSDRADEQFF | TGTGCCAGCAGTTCCGACAGGGCGGATGAGCAGTTCTTC
TRBJ2-1 | NA | NA | TRBV25-1 | CASSWGGDKSREQFF | TGTGCCAGCAGCTGGGGCGGGGACAAATCTCGGGAGCAGTTCTTC
TRBJ2-1 | NA | TRBD1 | TRBV25-1 | CASSGGTGGSYNEQFF | TGTGCCAGCAGTGGGGGGACAGGGGGCTCCTACAATGAGCAGTTCTTC
TRBJ1-6 | few | NA | TRBV28 | CASEGSYNSPLHF | TGTGCCAGCGAAGGGTCCTATAATTCACCCCTCCACTTT
TRBJ2-3 | NA | NA | TRBV27 | CASSSSQSTDTQYF | TGTGCCAGCAGTTCCTCGCAGAGCACAGATACGCAGTATTTT
TRBJ1-1 | many | NA | TRBV6-5 | CASSYRAWEAEAFF | TGTGCCAGCAGTTACCGGGCATGGGAGGCCGAAGCTTTCTTT
TRBJ1-1 | many | NA | TRBV7-3 | CASSPQVNTEAFF | TGTGCCAGCAGCCCACAGGTTAACACTGAAGCTTTCTTT
TRBJ2-7 | NA | TRBD1 | TRBV24-1 | CATSGQGKTYEQYF | TGTGCCACCTCGGGACAGGGGAAGACCTACGAGCAGTACTTC
TRBJ2-3 | NA | NA | TRBV3-1 | CASSQDWSADTQYF | TGTGCCAGCAGCCAAGATTGGAGCGCAGATACGCAGTATTTT
TRBJ1-1 | NA | TRBD1 | TRBV5-1 | CASSVQGLDTEAFF | TGCGCCAGCAGCGTACAGGGGTTGGACACTGAAGCTTTCTTT
TRBJ1-4 | NA | TRBD1 | TRBV18 | CASSPPTGYGEKLFF | TGTGCCAGCTCACCCCCGACAGGGTACGGCGAAAAACTGTTTTTT
TRBJ2-5 | few | NA | TRBV5-4 | CASSLVSTPETQYF | TGTGCCAGCAGCTTAGTCTCTACCCCAGAGACCCAGTACTTC
TRBJ2-7 | many | TRBD2 | TRBV20-1 | CSASLAGVPRVEQYF | TGCAGTGCTAGCCTAGCGGGAGTTCCCCGGGTCGAGCAGTACTTC
TRBJ2-1 | many | TRBD1 | TRBV20-1 | CSAPDRVINNEQFF | TGCAGTGCACCGGACAGGGTTATAAACAATGAGCAGTTCTTC
TRBJ2-7 | many | TRBD1 | TRBV4-3 | CASSQEGQAYEQYF | TGCGCCAGCAGCCAAGAGGGACAGGCCTACGAGCAGTACTTC
TRBJ2-2 | few | TRBD2 | TRBV5-6 | CASSLYRLAGETGELFF | TGTGCCAGCAGCTTGTATCGACTAGCGGGAGAGACCGGGGAGCTGTTTTTT
TRBJ1-1 | NA | TRBD1 | TRBV5-1 | CASKNSQGAGTEAFF | TGCGCCAGCAAAAACTCACAGGGGGCGGGAACTGAAGCTTTCTTT
TRBJ1-1 | NA | NA | TRBV6-5 | CASSYGGAKTEAFF | TGTGCCAGCAGTTACGGGGGGGCGAAGACTGAAGCTTTCTTT
TRBJ1-2 | many | NA | TRBV6-2/TRBV6-3 | CASSSDTRTYGYTF | TGTGCCAGCAGTTCCGATACACGGACCTATGGCTACACCTTC
TRBJ1-2 | many | NA | TRBV4-3 | CASSQGRPLGYGYTF | TGCGCCAGCAGCCAAGGACGACCCTTGGGTTATGGCTACACCTTC
TRBJ1-2 | many | NA | TRBV7-6 | CASSGYNRGYTF | TGTGCCAGCAGCGGGTACAATCGTGGCTACACCTTC
TRBJ1-4 | NA | TRBD1 | TRBV6-2/TRBV6-3 | CASYRGLANEKLFF | TGTGCCAGCTACAGGGGGCTTGCGAATGAAAAACTGTTTTTT
TRBJ2-3 | many | NA | TRBV5-1 | CASSLAANQGFTDTQYF | TGCGCCAGCAGCTTGGCGGCTAACCAAGGATTCACAGATACGCAGTATTTT
TRBJ2-1 | few | TRBD2 | TRBV6-5 | CASRAGLAGIPSYNEQFF | TGTGCCAGCAGGGCCGGACTAGCGGGGATACCCTCCTACAATGAGCAGTTCTTC
TRBJ1-6 | many | NA | TRBV7-2 | CASSPRQDSPLHF | TGTGCCAGCAGCCCCCGACAAGACTCACCCCTCCACTTT
TRBJ2-7 | NA | NA | TRBV20-1 | CSARAGSPEQYF | TGCAGTGCTAGAGCCGGTAGCCCCGAGCAGTACTTC
TRBJ2-3 | many | TRBD2 | TRBV20-1 | CSASPIGTGISGRAQIITDTQYF | TGCAGTGCTAGCCCAATCGGGACAGGGATTAGCGGGAGGGCCCAGATAATCACAGATACGCAGTATTTT